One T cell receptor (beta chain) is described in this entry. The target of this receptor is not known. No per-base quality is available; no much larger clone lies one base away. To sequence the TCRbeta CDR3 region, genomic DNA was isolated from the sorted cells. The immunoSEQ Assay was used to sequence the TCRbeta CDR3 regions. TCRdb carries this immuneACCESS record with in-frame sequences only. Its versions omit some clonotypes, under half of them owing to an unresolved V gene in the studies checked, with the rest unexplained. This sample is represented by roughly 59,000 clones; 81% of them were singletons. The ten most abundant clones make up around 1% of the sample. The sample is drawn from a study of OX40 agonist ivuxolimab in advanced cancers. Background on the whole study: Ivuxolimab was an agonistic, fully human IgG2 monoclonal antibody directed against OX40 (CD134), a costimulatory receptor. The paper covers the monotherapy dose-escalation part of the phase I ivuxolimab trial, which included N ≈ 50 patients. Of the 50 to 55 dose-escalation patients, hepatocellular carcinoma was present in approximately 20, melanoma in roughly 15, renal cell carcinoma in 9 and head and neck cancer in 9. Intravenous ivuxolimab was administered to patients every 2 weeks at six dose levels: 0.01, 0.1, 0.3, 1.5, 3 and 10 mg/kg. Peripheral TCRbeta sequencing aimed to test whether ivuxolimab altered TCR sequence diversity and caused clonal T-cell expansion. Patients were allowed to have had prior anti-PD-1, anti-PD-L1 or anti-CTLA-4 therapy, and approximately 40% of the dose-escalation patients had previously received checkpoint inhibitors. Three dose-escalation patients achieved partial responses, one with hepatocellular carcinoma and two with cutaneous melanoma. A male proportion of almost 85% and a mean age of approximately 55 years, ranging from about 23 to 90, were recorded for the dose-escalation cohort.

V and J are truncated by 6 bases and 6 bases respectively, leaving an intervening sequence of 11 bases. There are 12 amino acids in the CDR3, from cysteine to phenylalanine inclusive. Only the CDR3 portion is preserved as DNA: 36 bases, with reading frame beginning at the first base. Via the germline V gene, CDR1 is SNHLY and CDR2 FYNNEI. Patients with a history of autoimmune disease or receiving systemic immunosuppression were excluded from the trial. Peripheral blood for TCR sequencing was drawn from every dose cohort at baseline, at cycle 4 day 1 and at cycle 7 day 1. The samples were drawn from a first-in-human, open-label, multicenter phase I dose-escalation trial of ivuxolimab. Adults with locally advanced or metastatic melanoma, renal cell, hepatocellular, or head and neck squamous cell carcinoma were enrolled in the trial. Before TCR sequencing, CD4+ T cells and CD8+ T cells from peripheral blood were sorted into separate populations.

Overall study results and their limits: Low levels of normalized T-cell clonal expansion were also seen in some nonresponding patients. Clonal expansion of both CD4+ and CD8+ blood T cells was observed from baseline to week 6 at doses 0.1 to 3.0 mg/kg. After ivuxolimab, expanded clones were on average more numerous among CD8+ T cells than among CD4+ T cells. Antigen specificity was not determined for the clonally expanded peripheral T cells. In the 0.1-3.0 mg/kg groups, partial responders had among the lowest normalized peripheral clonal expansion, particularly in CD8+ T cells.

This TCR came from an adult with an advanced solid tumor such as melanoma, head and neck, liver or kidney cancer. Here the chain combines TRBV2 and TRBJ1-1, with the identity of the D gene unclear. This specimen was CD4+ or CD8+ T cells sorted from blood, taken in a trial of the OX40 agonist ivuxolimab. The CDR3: CASRNQDSEAFF. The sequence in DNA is TGTGCCAGCAGAAACCAGGACTCTGAAGCTTTCTTT.